Listed here are 21 T cell receptor beta chains from one sample, sequenced in a study of T cells in narcolepsy. Produced via immunoSEQ multiplex PCR; TCRdb's table is partial and in-frame only. The sample has tens of thousands of clones, 60% to 75% seen once. Sequencing was performed on memory (CD45RA-) CD4+ T cells from blood. The receptor set was obtained from a human donor in good health.

There are a few counts of this clone. The V gene is TRBV5-6, the J gene TRBJ2-6, with D uncertain. Trimming removed 0 bases at V and 10 bases at J, with 11 bases between. Germline lookup yields CDR1 SGHDT and CDR2 YYEEEE. There are 14 residues in the CDR3. The DNA for the CDR3 is TGTGCCAGCAGCTTGGGAGGAATAGGTAACGTCCTGACTTTC. Encoded protein: CASSLGGIGNVLTF.

This clone was observed a handful of times. This sequence may be a read error, since a much larger clone differs from it by one base. Here the CDR3 reads CATSRVGKQPQHF. The CDR3 DNA reads TGTGCCACCAGCAGAGTGGGTAAGCAGCCCCAGCATTTT. The rearrangement links TRBV15 to TRBJ1-5; D unresolved. The CDR3 sequence is 13 residues long. Germline V gene sequence: CDR1 LNHNV, CDR2 YYDKDF (reference sequence). V lost 1 base to trimming and J lost 7 bases, with 8 bases between them.

This chain joins TRBV4-2 and TRBJ1-5, with no clear D. Trimming took 2 bases from V and 7 from J, leaving 21 bases between them. Germline CDR1 LGHNA, CDR2 YNFKEQ. The CDR3 consists of 17 residues. In DNA, the CDR3 is TGTGCCAGCAGCCAATCGGGCAGGATTTCTGCACAGCAGCCCCAGCATTTT. Translation: CASSQSGRISAQQPQHF.

The gene calls are TRBV5-1 and TRBJ1-2; tentatively, D is TRBD1 (6 bases). Germline loops: CDR1 SGHRS, CDR2 YFSETQ. This CDR3 has 13 residues. With 0 bases removed from V and 8 bases from J, the gap between germline ends came to 11 bases. Here the CDR3 DNA reads TGCGCCAGCAGCTTGGAGGGGCAGGGGGGCTACACCTTC. Translating gives CASSLEGQGGYTF.

The chain combines TRBV11-2 with TRBJ2-2; either TRBD1 or TRBD2 may supply D (6 bases each). The V and J ends lost 4 bases and 6 bases respectively, with 15 bases between them. The CDR3 length is 15 residues. Germline-derived CDR1 and CDR2 are SGHAT and FQNNGV. This CDR3 is CASSSAGGRPGELFF. CDR3 DNA: TGTGCCAGCAGCTCCGCTGGGGGGCGCCCCGGGGAGCTGTTTTTT.

V usage is TRBV19 and J usage is TRBJ2-1, with D unclear. Germline values: CDR1 LNHDA, CDR2 SQIVND (reference sequence). The CDR3 spans 13 residues. Trimming took 7 bases from V and 0 from J, leaving 7 bases between them. CDR3 protein: CASNPSSYNEQFF. In DNA form, the CDR3 reads TGTGCCAGTAACCCTAGCTCCTACAATGAGCAGTTCTTC.

V is TRBV30 and J is TRBJ2-6; TRBD1 matches at 7 bases. In germline, CDR1 is GTSNPN, CDR2 SVGIG (reference sequence). The V gene end was trimmed by 3 bases and the J gene end by 6 bases; junction bases not matched to a gene: 8. The CDR3 sequence is 15 residues long. The CDR3 region has the DNA TGTGCCTGGAGCGTCGGGACAGCTTCGGCCAACGTCCTGACTTTC. This encodes CAWSVGTASANVLTF.

The V call is TRBV9, the J call TRBJ1-2; the match to TRBD1 covers 11 bases. In germline, CDR1 is SGDLS, CDR2 YYNGEE. V shed 3 bases, J shed 8 bases, and the junction held 9 bases outside the gene matches. This CDR3 spans 15 amino acids. The CDR3: CASSASGQGEGGYTF. As DNA, the CDR3 is TGTGCCAGCAGCGCCTCGGGACAGGGGGAGGGAGGCTACACCTTC.

This chain uses TRBV7-8 with TRBJ2-7; no firm D call. The CDR3 spans 13 residues. V was pared by 5 bases and J by 3 bases, with 11 bases between. CDR1 and CDR2 from the germline V gene are SGHVS and FQNEAQ. CDR3 bases: TGTGCCAGCAGCCCGACACAGCTCTACGAGCAGTACTTC. Translated, it gives CASSPTQLYEQYF.

This rearrangement joins TRBV7-9 to TRBJ1-6; maybe TRBD1 (5 bases). From germline, CDR1 is SEHNR and CDR2 FQNEAQ (reference sequence). This CDR3 spans 13 amino acids. Trimming took 3 bases from V and 14 from J, leaving 14 bases between them. The CDR3 loop is CASSLGQAGTLHF. CDR3 DNA: TGTGCCAGCAGCTTGGGGCAGGCGGGCACCCTCCACTTT. Full variable domain (outside the CDR3, taken from reference TRBV7-9 and TRBJ1-6): DTGVSQNPRHKITKRGQNVTFRCDPISEHNRLYWYRQTLGQGPEFLTYFQNEAQLEKSRLLSDRFSAERPKGSFSTLEIQRTEQGDSAMYLCASSLGQAGTLHFGNGTRLTVT.

This sequence joins TRBV30 and TRBJ2-1, with 11 bases that match TRBD2. V dropped 3 bases and J dropped 9; count of bases not matched to a gene: 4. Germline CDR1 GTSNPN, CDR2 SVGIG (reference sequence). There are 13 residues in the CDR3. CDR3 loop: CAWRLAGGVEQFF. The CDR3 region has the DNA TGTGCCTGGAGGCTAGCGGGAGGAGTTGAGCAGTTCTTC. Filled out from reference TRBV30 and TRBJ2-1, the complete variable domain reads SQTIHQWPATLVQPVGSPLSLECTVEGTSNPNLYWYRQAAGRGLQLLFYSVGIGQISSEVPQNLSASRPQDRQFILSSKKLLLSDSGFYLCAWRLAGGVEQFFGPGTRLTVL.

This chain connects TRBV27 to TRBJ2-5; D is tentatively TRBD1 or TRBD2 (6 bases each). Germline V gene lookup returns CDR1 MNHEY and CDR2 SMNVEV (reference sequence). The CDR3 has 15 residues. Trimming took off 9 bases at V and 2 bases at J, with 19 bases between the two ends. The CDR3 DNA reads as TGTGCCAGGAATCGCTCGGAGGGGGAGCAAGAGACCCAGTACTTC. Protein: CARNRSEGEQETQYF.

The rearrangement uses TRBV9 and TRBJ2-2; 7 nucleotides line up with TRBD1. The CDR3 has 14 amino acids. The ends lost 0 bases at V and 5 bases at J; junction bases unmatched: 1. In germline, CDR1 is SGDLS, CDR2 YYNGEE. CDR3 DNA: TGTGCCAGCAGCGTAGGGACAGGAACCGGGGAGCTGTTTTTT. Amino acid sequence: CASSVGTGTGELFF.

The J gene is TRBJ1-6, the V gene TRBV7-2; D unclear. Trimming took off 2 bases at V and 10 bases at J, with 18 bases between the two ends. Germline loops: CDR1 SGHTA, CDR2 FQGNSA. CDR3 length: 16 residues. In DNA form, the CDR3 reads TGTGCCAGCAGCTTAATTCTGTCGGGGAAGGCGTCACCCCTCCACTTT. Amino acids: CASSLILSGKASPLHF. Full variable domain (remainder filled in from reference TRBV7-2 and TRBJ1-6): GAGVSQSPSNKVTEKGKDVELRCDPISGHTALYWYRQSLGQGLEFLIYFQGNSAPDKSGLPSDRFSAERTGGSVSTLTIQRTQQEDSAVYLCASSLILSGKASPLHFGNGTRLTVT.

This sequence joins TRBV29-1 and TRBJ2-1; 7 bases map to TRBD2. The CDR3 length is 14 residues. The V and J ends lost 7 bases and 8 bases, in that order; junction bases with no gene match: 14. Germline V CDR1 and CDR2: SQVTM, ANQGSEA. Here the CDR3 reads CSAVGWEGRHEQFF. The CDR3 region has the DNA TGCAGCGCCGTGGGGTGGGAGGGCCGTCATGAGCAGTTCTTC.

This clone was picked up one time. This chain connects TRBV6-1 to TRBJ1-6; D remains unclear. This CDR3 has 15 residues. Germline values: CDR1 MNHNS, CDR2 SASEGT. Trimming cost V 2 bases and J 3 bases, with 8 bases left between them. CDR3 sequence reads: CASSELNSYNSPLHF. CDR3 bases: TGTGCCAGCAGTGAACTCAACAGCTATAATTCACCCCTCCACTTT.

The J gene is TRBJ1-1, the V gene TRBV12-5; 9 bases are a match to TRBD1. The V and J ends lost 4 bases and 1 base, in that order; junction bases with no gene match: 10. CDR3 length: 17 residues. CDR1 and CDR2 (germline): LGHNT, FRNRAP. Written as DNA, the CDR3 is TGTGCTAGTGGTTCGACAGGACAGGGGTATGGGAACACTGAAGCTTTCTTT. Its translation: CASGSTGQGYGNTEAFF.

This rearrangement joins TRBV4-1 to TRBJ2-3, with D unresolved. The CDR3 covers 15 residues. Looked up from germline, CDR1 is MGHRA and CDR2 is YSYEKL. V lost 6 bases and J lost 2, with 15 bases in between. In nucleotides, the CDR3 is TGCGCCAGCAGTAGGATCCTGGGGAACACAGATACGCAGTATTTT. This sequence encodes CASSRILGNTDTQYF.

This clone appeared a few times. The chain joins TRBV6-5 to TRBJ1-6; 7 nucleotides agree with TRBD1. The CDR3 consists of 14 residues. V trimming: 7 bases; J trimming: 1 base; junction bases outside the gene matches: 1. Germline CDR1 reads MNHEY; CDR2 reads SVGAGI. DNA of the CDR3: TGTGCCAGCACGGGACAGTCCTATAATTCACCCCTCCACTTT. This gives the protein CASTGQSYNSPLHF.

The chain links TRBV19 to TRBJ2-6; D is undetermined. CDR1 and CDR2 from the germline V gene are LNHDA and SQIVND (reference sequence). Trimming took off 7 bases at V and 0 bases at J, with 7 bases between the two ends. This CDR3 has 14 amino acids. The CDR3 DNA reads TGTGCCAGTACCAAGGGCTCTGGGGCCAACGTCCTGACTTTC. As protein: CASTKGSGANVLTF.

J is TRBJ1-2 and V is TRBV6-5, with D maybe TRBD1 (5 bases). Germline loops: CDR1 MNHEY, CDR2 SVGAGI. The CDR3 has 14 amino acids. V shed 5 bases and J shed 7 bases, with 17 bases lying between them. The CDR3 loop reads CASSELQGESGYTF. The CDR3 DNA reads TGTGCCAGCAGTGAACTTCAGGGAGAGTCTGGCTACACCTTC.